This T cell receptor beta chain was recovered during a study of T cells in Graves' hyperthyroidism and ophthalmopathy. Amplified TCR beta CDR3 regions derived from RNA transcripts. TCR CDR3 regions were first amplified by RT-PCR with HTBI primers. TCRdb passed the multiplex PCR reads through MiXCR, listing each CDR3 protein once. The sample lists fewer than 650,000 distinct CDR3 sequences; around 15% were seen once. Patients aged 18 to 65 with hyperthyroidism were newly diagnosed, with duration under 2 months. CDR3 length: 13 amino acids. Trimming removed 5 bases at V and 6 bases at J, with 14 bases between. The germline gives CDR1 SEHNR, CDR2 FQNEAQ (reference sequence). In this sample, this clonotype turned up many times. Its target is unknown. Regarding the study as a whole: Blood held most thyroid clonotypes expanded above 0.001 frequency.

The sequence was collected from a woman aged 35 to 49 with Graves' hyperthyroidism. The gene calls are TRBV7-9 and TRBJ2-7; a possible D gene is TRBD1 (6 bases). The sequenced sample consisted of blood. CDR3 sequence: CASSQQGYGEQYF. The CDR3 coding sequence is TGTGCCAGCAGCCAACAGGGTTACGGCGAGCAGTACTTC.